This section outlines one TCR beta chain sequence together with its context. These data are taken from a study of blood T cell repertoires in COVID-19. Study-wide context: Acute-phase and convalescent COVID-19 samples originated in the United States, Italy and Spain. T cells, B-cell-depleted T cells, or PBMCs provided the cDNA or gDNA that served as material.

A Seattle source enrolled patients during active infection and followed them longitudinally. Some clones are missing from TCRdb's copy, which holds only in-frame ones; the method was immunoSEQ multiplex PCR. This sample has about 220,000 clones; around 86% occur once, and the top ten carry less than 6%. The junction had 6 bases not matched to a gene; V was cut back by 5 bases and J by 2 bases. CDR3 length: 15 residues. Germline V CDR1 and CDR2: SNHLY, FYNNEI. What was sequenced was peripheral blood. This TCR was recovered from a woman aged 70-85 years with COVID-19, enrolled during active disease. This chain connects TRBV2 to TRBJ2-3; 8 bases align to TRBD1. DNA of the CDR3: TGTGCCAGCAGTCCGACAGGGGTATTCACAGATACGCAGTATTTT. The encoded protein is CASSPTGVFTDTQYF.